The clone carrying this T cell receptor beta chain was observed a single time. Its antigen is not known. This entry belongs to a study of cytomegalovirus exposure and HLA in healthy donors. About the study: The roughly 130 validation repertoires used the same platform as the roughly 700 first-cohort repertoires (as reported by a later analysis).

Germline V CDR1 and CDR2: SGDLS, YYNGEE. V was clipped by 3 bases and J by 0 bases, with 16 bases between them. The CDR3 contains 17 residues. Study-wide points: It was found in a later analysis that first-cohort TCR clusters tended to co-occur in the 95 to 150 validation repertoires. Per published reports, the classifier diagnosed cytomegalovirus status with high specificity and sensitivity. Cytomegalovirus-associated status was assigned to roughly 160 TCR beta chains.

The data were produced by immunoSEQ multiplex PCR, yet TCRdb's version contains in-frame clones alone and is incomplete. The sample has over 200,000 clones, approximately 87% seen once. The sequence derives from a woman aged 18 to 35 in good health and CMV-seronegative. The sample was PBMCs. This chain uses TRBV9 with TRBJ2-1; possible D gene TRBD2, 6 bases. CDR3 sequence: CASSADPKAGSYNEQFF. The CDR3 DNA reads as TGTGCCAGCAGCGCCGACCCCAAAGCGGGCTCCTACAATGAGCAGTTCTTC.